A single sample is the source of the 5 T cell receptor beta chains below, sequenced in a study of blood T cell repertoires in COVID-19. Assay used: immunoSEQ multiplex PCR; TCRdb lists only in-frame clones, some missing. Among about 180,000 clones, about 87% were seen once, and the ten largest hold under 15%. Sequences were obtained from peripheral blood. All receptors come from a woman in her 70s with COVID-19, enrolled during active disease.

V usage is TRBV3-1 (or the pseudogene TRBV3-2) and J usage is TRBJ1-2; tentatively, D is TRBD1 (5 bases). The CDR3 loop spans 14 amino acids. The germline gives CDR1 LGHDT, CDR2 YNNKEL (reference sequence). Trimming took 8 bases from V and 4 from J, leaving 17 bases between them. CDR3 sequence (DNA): TGTGCCAGCGGGAAGGAGGGGTCCATCTATGGCTACACCTTC. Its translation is CASGKEGSIYGYTF.

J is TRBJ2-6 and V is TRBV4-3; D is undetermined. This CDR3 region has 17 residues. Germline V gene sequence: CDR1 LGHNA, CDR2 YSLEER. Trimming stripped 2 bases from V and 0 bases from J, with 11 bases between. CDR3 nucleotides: TGCGCCAGCAGCCAAACGTACTACAACTCTGGGGCCAACGTCCTGACTTTC. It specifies CASSQTYYNSGANVLTF.

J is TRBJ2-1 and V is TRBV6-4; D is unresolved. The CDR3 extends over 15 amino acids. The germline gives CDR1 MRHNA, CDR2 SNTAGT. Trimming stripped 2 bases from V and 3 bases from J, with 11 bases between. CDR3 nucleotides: TGTGCCAGCAGTGACGGCGGAACCAACTACAATGAGCAGTTCTTC. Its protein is CASSDGGTNYNEQFF.

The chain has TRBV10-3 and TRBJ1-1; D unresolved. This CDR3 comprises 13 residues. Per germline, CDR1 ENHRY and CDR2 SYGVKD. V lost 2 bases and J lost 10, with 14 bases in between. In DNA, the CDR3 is TGTGCCATCAGTGAGGCGGCGAACAAGCCAGCTTTCTTT. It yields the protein CAISEAANKPAFF.

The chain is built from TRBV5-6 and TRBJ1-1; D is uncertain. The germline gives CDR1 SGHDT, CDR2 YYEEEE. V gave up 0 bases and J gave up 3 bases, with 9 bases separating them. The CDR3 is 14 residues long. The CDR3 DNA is TGTGCCAGCAGCTTGGCCGACTTCGACACTGAAGCTTTCTTT. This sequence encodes CASSLADFDTEAFF.